Listed below are T cell receptor beta chains from one sample, sequenced in a study of T cell responses to AZD1222 COVID-19 vaccine. The method was immunoSEQ multiplex PCR; TCRdb's version includes in-frame clones alone and lacks a portion of them. In the table there are about 70,000 clones, around 84% of which are singletons. The starting material was peripheral blood, obtained on day 0 of AZD1222 vaccination. All receptors derive from an adult in good health. CDR3s include the opening cysteine and the closing phenylalanine or tryptophan. A D gene is named only where the DNA matches it firmly. A row's size may be missing; if present it is once, few, many or a size class.

clone size: NA; D gene: NA; V gene: TRBV5-1; J gene: TRBJ1-4; CDR3 protein: CASSSTGNAEKLFF; CDR3 DNA: TGCGCCAGCAGCTCTACAGGAAACGCCGAAAAACTGTTTTTT
clone size: once; D gene: NA; V gene: TRBV11-1; J gene: TRBJ1-1; CDR3 protein: CASSLSQGNTEAFF; CDR3 DNA: TGTGCCAGCAGCTTGAGCCAGGGGAACACTGAAGCTTTCTTT
clone size: NA; D gene: TRBD2; V gene: TRBV30; J gene: TRBJ2-5; CDR3 protein: CAWSSGLAETQYF; CDR3 DNA: TGTGCCTGGAGTTCGGGACTAGCGGAGACCCAGTACTTC
clone size: NA; D gene: TRBD1; V gene: TRBV29-1; J gene: TRBJ1-1; CDR3 protein: CSAAGGGMNTEAFF; CDR3 DNA: TGCAGCGCTGCAGGGGGCGGCATGAACACTGAAGCTTTCTTT
clone size: NA; D gene: NA; V gene: TRBV29-1; J gene: TRBJ2-1; CDR3 protein: CSVEGSTGLHTYNEQFF; CDR3 DNA: TGCAGCGTTGAAGGATCTACCGGGCTCCACACATACAATGAGCAGTTCTTC
clone size: NA; D gene: NA; V gene: TRBV5-4; J gene: TRBJ2-5; CDR3 protein: CASSFTEQETQYF; CDR3 DNA: TGTGCCAGCAGCTTTACGGAGCAAGAGACCCAGTACTTC
clone size: NA; D gene: NA; V gene: TRBV11-2; J gene: TRBJ2-5; CDR3 protein: CASSLEGGLAGETQYF; CDR3 DNA: TGTGCCAGCAGCTTAGAAGGGGGGCTAGCCGGGGAGACCCAGTACTTC
clone size: NA; D gene: NA; V gene: TRBV6-5; J gene: TRBJ1-1; CDR3 protein: CASDKLNTEAFF; CDR3 DNA: TGTGCCAGCGATAAGTTGAACACTGAAGCTTTCTTT
clone size: NA; D gene: NA; V gene: TRBV10-2; J gene: TRBJ2-2; CDR3 protein: CASVGRPTGELFF; CDR3 DNA: TGCGCCAGCGTTGGGAGGCCGACCGGGGAGCTGTTTTTT
clone size: NA; D gene: NA; V gene: TRBV7-9; J gene: TRBJ2-1; CDR3 protein: CASSMGKSSYNEQFF; CDR3 DNA: TGTGCCAGCAGCATGGGAAAAAGCTCCTACAATGAGCAGTTCTTC
clone size: NA; D gene: NA; V gene: TRBV7-6; J gene: TRBJ1-2; CDR3 protein: CASSLAGGYTF; CDR3 DNA: TGTGCCAGCAGCTTAGCCGGTGGCTACACCTTC
clone size: NA; D gene: TRBD1; V gene: TRBV18; J gene: TRBJ1-2; CDR3 protein: CASSTLQGQSYGYTF; CDR3 DNA: TGTGCCAGCTCAACTCTGCAGGGACAGTCGTATGGCTACACCTTC
clone size: NA; D gene: NA; V gene: TRBV14; J gene: TRBJ1-2; CDR3 protein: CASSQDTWPGRGYTF; CDR3 DNA: TGTGCCAGCAGCCAAGATACATGGCCCGGACGAGGCTACACCTTC
clone size: NA; D gene: NA; V gene: TRBV3-1/TRBV3-2; J gene: TRBJ2-3; CDR3 protein: CASSQDPPTSTDTQYF; CDR3 DNA: TGTGCCAGCAGCCAAGACCCACCGACTAGCACAGATACGCAGTATTTT
clone size: NA; D gene: TRBD1; V gene: TRBV2; J gene: TRBJ1-6; CDR3 protein: CASYTFRQGTTQDSPLHF; CDR3 DNA: TGTGCCAGCTACACCTTTCGACAGGGGACAACCCAGGATTCACCCCTCCACTTT
clone size: NA; D gene: NA; V gene: TRBV4-2; J gene: TRBJ2-2; CDR3 protein: CASSQSRGGELFF; CDR3 DNA: TGTGCCAGCAGCCAAAGCCGCGGGGGGGAGCTGTTTTTT
clone size: NA; D gene: NA; V gene: TRBV6-4; J gene: TRBJ2-6; CDR3 protein: CASSEDNSGANVLTF; CDR3 DNA: TGTGCCAGCAGTGAGGACAACTCTGGGGCCAACGTCCTGACTTTC
clone size: NA; D gene: TRBD2; V gene: TRBV7-9; J gene: TRBJ2-1; CDR3 protein: CASSLEAGGTDEQFF; CDR3 DNA: TGTGCCAGCAGCTTAGAAGCGGGAGGGACGGATGAGCAGTTCTTC
clone size: NA; D gene: TRBD2; V gene: TRBV5-5; J gene: TRBJ2-5; CDR3 protein: CASSPDSGRLQETQYF; CDR3 DNA: TGTGCCAGCAGCCCCGACAGCGGGAGGCTCCAAGAGACCCAGTACTTC
clone size: NA; D gene: NA; V gene: TRBV27; J gene: TRBJ1-5; CDR3 protein: CASSSSGRFINQPQHF; CDR3 DNA: TGTGCCAGCAGTTCCTCCGGCAGGTTCATTAATCAGCCCCAGCATTTT
clone size: few; D gene: NA; V gene: TRBV20-1; J gene: TRBJ1-6; CDR3 protein: CSASFSYNSPLHF; CDR3 DNA: TGCAGTGCTAGTTTCTCCTATAATTCACCCCTCCACTTT
clone size: NA; D gene: NA; V gene: TRBV7-7; J gene: TRBJ2-7; CDR3 protein: CASSSVPQGMNEQYF; CDR3 DNA: TGTGCTAGCAGCTCTGTACCTCAGGGGATGAACGAGCAGTACTTC
clone size: few; D gene: NA; V gene: TRBV20-1; J gene: TRBJ2-1; CDR3 protein: CSARLTQEQFF; CDR3 DNA: TGCAGTGCTAGGCTGACTCAAGAGCAGTTCTTC
clone size: NA; D gene: NA; V gene: TRBV9; J gene: TRBJ2-5; CDR3 protein: CASSVDGGGLQETQYF; CDR3 DNA: TGTGCCAGCAGCGTCGATGGAGGGGGCCTCCAAGAGACCCAGTACTTC
clone size: NA; D gene: NA; V gene: TRBV5-6; J gene: TRBJ1-6; CDR3 protein: CASMREGPYNSPLHF; CDR3 DNA: TGTGCCAGCATGAGGGAGGGCCCCTATAATTCACCCCTCCACTTT
clone size: few; D gene: NA; V gene: TRBV7-8; J gene: TRBJ2-1; CDR3 protein: CASSPYQGSEQFF; CDR3 DNA: TGTGCCAGCAGCCCTTACCAGGGGAGTGAGCAGTTCTTC
clone size: NA; D gene: NA; V gene: TRBV3-1/TRBV3-2; J gene: TRBJ2-1; CDR3 protein: CASSRIATVSLDNEQFF; CDR3 DNA: TGTGCCAGCAGCCGGATCGCCACAGTATCCTTGGACAATGAGCAGTTCTTC
clone size: once; D gene: NA; V gene: TRBV2; J gene: TRBJ1-6; CDR3 protein: CASSSGERSPLHF; CDR3 DNA: TGTGCCAGCAGTTCCGGGGAGAGATCACCCCTCCACTTT
clone size: NA; D gene: NA; V gene: TRBV6-5; J gene: TRBJ1-2; CDR3 protein: CASSRGGYGYTF; CDR3 DNA: TGTGCCAGCAGCCGGGGGGGGTATGGCTACACCTTC
clone size: NA; D gene: NA; V gene: TRBV29-1; J gene: TRBJ1-3; CDR3 protein: CSGTLGNTIYF; CDR3 DNA: TGCAGCGGAACCTTAGGAAACACCATATATTTT
clone size: NA; D gene: TRBD1; V gene: TRBV6-5; J gene: TRBJ2-7; CDR3 protein: CASSYGTGGYEQYF; CDR3 DNA: TGTGCCAGCAGTTACGGGACAGGGGGTTACGAGCAGTACTTC
clone size: NA; D gene: NA; V gene: TRBV6-5; J gene: TRBJ2-5; CDR3 protein: CASSYSYYQETQYF; CDR3 DNA: TGTGCCAGCAGTTACTCCTACTACCAAGAGACCCAGTACTTC
clone size: few; D gene: NA; V gene: TRBV5-1; J gene: TRBJ2-5; CDR3 protein: CASGAPPETQYF; CDR3 DNA: TGCGCCAGCGGGGCCCCTCCAGAGACCCAGTACTTC
clone size: NA; D gene: TRBD1; V gene: TRBV27; J gene: TRBJ2-7; CDR3 protein: CASSRWTGSSYEQYF; CDR3 DNA: TGTGCCAGCAGTCGATGGACAGGGAGCTCCTACGAGCAGTACTTC
clone size: NA; D gene: NA; V gene: TRBV18; J gene: TRBJ2-4; CDR3 protein: CASSPSGGDIQYF; CDR3 DNA: TGTGCCAGCTCACCATCTGGAGGGGACATTCAGTACTTC
clone size: NA; D gene: TRBD1; V gene: TRBV5-4; J gene: TRBJ1-4; CDR3 protein: CASSLQGAAEKLFF; CDR3 DNA: TGTGCCAGCAGCTTGCAGGGGGCGGCTGAAAAACTGTTTTTT
clone size: NA; D gene: NA; V gene: TRBV29-1; J gene: TRBJ1-1; CDR3 protein: CSVEFGSGLTEAFF; CDR3 DNA: TGCAGCGTTGAATTTGGGTCAGGTCTCACTGAAGCTTTCTTT
clone size: NA; D gene: TRBD2; V gene: TRBV5-1; J gene: TRBJ2-3; CDR3 protein: CASRGAGGQADTQYF; CDR3 DNA: TGCGCCAGCAGGGGAGCGGGGGGGCAGGCAGATACGCAGTATTTT
clone size: NA; D gene: NA; V gene: TRBV11-2; J gene: TRBJ1-6; CDR3 protein: CASSFQESPLHF; CDR3 DNA: TGTGCCAGCAGCTTCCAGGAGTCACCCCTCCACTTT
clone size: NA; D gene: TRBD1; V gene: TRBV28; J gene: TRBJ1-1; CDR3 protein: CASSFTGGGYTEAFF; CDR3 DNA: TGTGCCAGCAGTTTTACAGGGGGCGGGTACACTGAAGCTTTCTTT
clone size: few; D gene: TRBD2; V gene: TRBV24-1; J gene: TRBJ2-1; CDR3 protein: CATSERTRVEQFF; CDR3 DNA: TGTGCCACCAGTGAACGGACTAGAGTTGAGCAGTTCTTC
clone size: NA; D gene: TRBD1; V gene: TRBV6-6; J gene: TRBJ1-2; CDR3 protein: CASSTNTGVEGYTF; CDR3 DNA: TGTGCCAGCAGTACTAATACAGGGGTGGAAGGCTACACCTTC
clone size: NA; D gene: TRBD1; V gene: TRBV10-1; J gene: TRBJ2-3; CDR3 protein: CASSGGTGSWSDTQYF; CDR3 DNA: TGCGCCAGCAGTGGTGGGACAGGGAGTTGGTCAGATACGCAGTATTTT
clone size: few; D gene: TRBD1; V gene: TRBV6-5; J gene: TRBJ2-7; CDR3 protein: CASSSYRGTYEQYF; CDR3 DNA: TGTGCCAGCAGTTCTTACAGGGGAACCTACGAGCAGTACTTC
clone size: few; D gene: TRBD1; V gene: TRBV3-1/TRBV3-2; J gene: TRBJ1-1; CDR3 protein: CASSLQGGWKAFF; CDR3 DNA: TGTGCCAGCAGCCTCCAGGGGGGTTGGAAAGCTTTCTTT
clone size: NA; D gene: TRBD1; V gene: TRBV30; J gene: TRBJ1-2; CDR3 protein: CAWSAHRGRGGYTF; CDR3 DNA: TGTGCCTGGAGTGCCCACAGGGGGCGCGGCGGCTACACCTTC
clone size: NA; D gene: NA; V gene: TRBV12-3/TRBV12-4; J gene: TRBJ2-2; CDR3 protein: CASSLHLTGELFF; CDR3 DNA: TGTGCCAGCAGTTTACACCTTACCGGGGAGCTGTTTTTT
clone size: NA; D gene: NA; V gene: TRBV5-4; J gene: TRBJ2-1; CDR3 protein: CASSTSTVDEQFF; CDR3 DNA: TGTGCCAGCAGCACCTCAACAGTTGACGAGCAGTTCTTC
clone size: NA; D gene: NA; V gene: TRBV5-6; J gene: TRBJ1-4; CDR3 protein: CASSGVLEKLFF; CDR3 DNA: TGTGCCAGCAGTGGAGTCCTGGAAAAACTGTTTTTT
clone size: NA; D gene: NA; V gene: TRBV21-1; J gene: TRBJ2-7; CDR3 protein: CASKIAYEQYF; CDR3 DNA: TGTGCCTCTAAGATAGCCTACGAGCAGTACTTC
clone size: NA; D gene: NA; V gene: TRBV11-2; J gene: TRBJ1-2; CDR3 protein: CASSLEGAANYGYTF; CDR3 DNA: TGTGCCAGCAGCTTAGAAGGGGCTGCTAACTATGGCTACACCTTC
clone size: NA; D gene: NA; V gene: TRBV12-2; J gene: TRBJ2-3; CDR3 protein: CASRLGGLAGAGDTQYF; CDR3 DNA: TGTGCAAGTCGCTTAGGGGGGCTAGCGGGAGCGGGAGATACGCAGTATTTT